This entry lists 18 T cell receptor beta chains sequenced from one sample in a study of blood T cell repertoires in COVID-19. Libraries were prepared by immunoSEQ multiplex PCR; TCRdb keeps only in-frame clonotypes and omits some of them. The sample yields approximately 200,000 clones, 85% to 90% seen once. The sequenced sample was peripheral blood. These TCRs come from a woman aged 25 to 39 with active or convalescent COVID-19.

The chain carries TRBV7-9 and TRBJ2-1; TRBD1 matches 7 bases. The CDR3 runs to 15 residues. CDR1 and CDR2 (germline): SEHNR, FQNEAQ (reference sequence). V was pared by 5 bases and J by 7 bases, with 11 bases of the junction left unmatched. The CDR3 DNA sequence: TGTGCCAGCAGCCTCGCCGGACAGGAATTGAATGAGCAGTTCTTC. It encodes CASSLAGQELNEQFF. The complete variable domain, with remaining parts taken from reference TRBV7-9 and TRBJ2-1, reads DTGVSQNPRHKITKRGQNVTFRCDPISEHNRLYWYRQTLGQGPEFLTYFQNEAQLEKSRLLSDRFSAERPKGSFSTLEIQRTEQGDSAMYLCASSLAGQELNEQFFGPGTRLTVL.

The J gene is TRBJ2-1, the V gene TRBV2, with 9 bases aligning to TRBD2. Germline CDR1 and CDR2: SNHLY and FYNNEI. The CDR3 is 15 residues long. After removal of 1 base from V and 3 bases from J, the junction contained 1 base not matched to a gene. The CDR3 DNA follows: TGTGCCAGCAGTGAAGGACTAGCGGTCTACAATGAGCAGTTCTTC. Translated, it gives CASSEGLAVYNEQFF.

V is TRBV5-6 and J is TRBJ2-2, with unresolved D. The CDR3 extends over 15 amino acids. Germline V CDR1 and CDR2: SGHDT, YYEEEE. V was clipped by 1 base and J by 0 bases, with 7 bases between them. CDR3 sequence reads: CASSLRQPNTGELFF. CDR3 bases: TGTGCCAGCAGCTTGCGACAACCGAACACCGGGGAGCTGTTTTTT.

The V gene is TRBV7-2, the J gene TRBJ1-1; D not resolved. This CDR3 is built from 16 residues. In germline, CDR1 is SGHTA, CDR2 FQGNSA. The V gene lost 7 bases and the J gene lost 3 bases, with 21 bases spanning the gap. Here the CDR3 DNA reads TGTGCCAGCACATTAAGGTTCGGGATTGGTGACACTGAAGCTTTCTTT. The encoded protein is CASTLRFGIGDTEAFF.

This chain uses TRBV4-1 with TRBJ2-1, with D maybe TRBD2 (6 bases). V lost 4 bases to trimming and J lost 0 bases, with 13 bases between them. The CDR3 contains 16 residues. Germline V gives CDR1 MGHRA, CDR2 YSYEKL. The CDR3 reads CASSLGFGSSYNEQFF. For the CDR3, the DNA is TGCGCCAGCAGCCTCGGTTTCGGGAGCTCCTACAATGAGCAGTTCTTC.

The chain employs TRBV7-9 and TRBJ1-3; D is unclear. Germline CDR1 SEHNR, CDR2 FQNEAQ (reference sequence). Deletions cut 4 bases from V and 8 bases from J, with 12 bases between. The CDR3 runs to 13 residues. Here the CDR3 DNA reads TGTGCCAGCAGCTCCCCCCTTCTTGACACCATATATTTT. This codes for CASSSPLLDTIYF.

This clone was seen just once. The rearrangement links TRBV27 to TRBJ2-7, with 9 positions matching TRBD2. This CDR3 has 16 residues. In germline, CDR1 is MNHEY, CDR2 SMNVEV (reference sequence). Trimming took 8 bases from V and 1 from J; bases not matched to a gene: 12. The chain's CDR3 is CASPFGIAGVSYEQYF. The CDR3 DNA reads TGTGCCAGCCCTTTCGGAATAGCGGGAGTGTCCTACGAGCAGTACTTC.

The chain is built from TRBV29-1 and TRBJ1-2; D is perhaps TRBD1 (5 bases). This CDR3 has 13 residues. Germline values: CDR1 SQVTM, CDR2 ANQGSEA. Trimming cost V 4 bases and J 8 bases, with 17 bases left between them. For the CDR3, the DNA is TGCAGCGTTGTGGGGGGAGCCTTAGACGGCTACACCTTC. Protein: CSVVGGALDGYTF.

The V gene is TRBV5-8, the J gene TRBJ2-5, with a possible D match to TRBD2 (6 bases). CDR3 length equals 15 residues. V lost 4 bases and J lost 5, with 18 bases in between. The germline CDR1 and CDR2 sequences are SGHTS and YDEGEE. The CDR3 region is CASSPGRRVGETQYF. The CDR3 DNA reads TGTGCCAGCAGCCCCGGACGGAGGGTTGGTGAGACCCAGTACTTC. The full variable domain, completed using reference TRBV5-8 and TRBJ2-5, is EAGVTQSPTHLIKTRGQQATLRCSPISGHTSVYWYQQALGLGLQFLLWYDEGEERNRGNFPPRFSGRQFPNYSSELNVNALELEDSALYLCASSPGRRVGETQYFGPGTRLLVL.

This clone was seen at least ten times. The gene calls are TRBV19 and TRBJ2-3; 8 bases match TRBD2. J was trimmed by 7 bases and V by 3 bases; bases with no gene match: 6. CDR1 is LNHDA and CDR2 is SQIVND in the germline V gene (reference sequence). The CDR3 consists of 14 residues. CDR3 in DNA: TGTGCCAGTAGTATTGGGAGCGGGAGTTATACGCAGTATTTT. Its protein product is CASSIGSGSYTQYF.

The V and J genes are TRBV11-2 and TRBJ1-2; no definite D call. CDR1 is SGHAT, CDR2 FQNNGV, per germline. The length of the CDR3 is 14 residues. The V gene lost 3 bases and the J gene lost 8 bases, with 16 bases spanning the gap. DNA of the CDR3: TGTGCCAGCAGCTTCGATAGGAGCGCGGGGGGCTACACCTTC. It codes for CASSFDRSAGGYTF.

CDR3 bases: TGTGCCAGCTCGACTAGCGGGGGGGCAGGAGAGCAGTACTTC. It codes for CASSTSGGAGEQYF. The chain combines TRBV18 with TRBJ2-7, with 14 bases lining up with TRBD2. The CDR3 length is 14 residues. V lost 6 bases and J lost 7; bases outside the gene matches: 5. Germline V gene lookup returns CDR1 KGHSH and CDR2 LQKENI.

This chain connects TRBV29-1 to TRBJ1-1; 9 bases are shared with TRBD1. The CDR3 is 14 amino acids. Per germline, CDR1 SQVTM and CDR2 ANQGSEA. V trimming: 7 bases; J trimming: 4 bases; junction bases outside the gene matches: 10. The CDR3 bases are TGCAGCGCTCTGGGACAGGGAGGTCGCACTGAAGCTTTCTTT. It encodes CSALGQGGRTEAFF.

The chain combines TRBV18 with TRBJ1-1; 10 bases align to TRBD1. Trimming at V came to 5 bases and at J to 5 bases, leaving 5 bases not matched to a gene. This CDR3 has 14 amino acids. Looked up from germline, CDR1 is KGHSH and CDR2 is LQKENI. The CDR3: CASSTLGQGTEAFF. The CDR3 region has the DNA TGTGCCAGCTCAACCTTGGGACAGGGGACTGAAGCTTTCTTT. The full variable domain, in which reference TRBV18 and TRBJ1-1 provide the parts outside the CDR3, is NAGVMQNPRHLVRRRGQEARLRCSPMKGHSHVYWYRQLPEEGLKFMVYLQKENIIDESGMPKERFSAEFPKEGPSILRIQQVVRGDSAAYFCASSTLGQGTEAFFGQGTRLTVV.

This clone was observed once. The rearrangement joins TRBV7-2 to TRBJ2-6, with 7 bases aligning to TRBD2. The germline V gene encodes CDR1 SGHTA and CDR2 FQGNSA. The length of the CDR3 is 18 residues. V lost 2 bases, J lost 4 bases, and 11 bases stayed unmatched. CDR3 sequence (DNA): TGTGCCAGCAGCTTATTAATGGCGGGGAGGGCCGGGGCCAACGTCCTGACTTTC. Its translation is CASSLLMAGRAGANVLTF.

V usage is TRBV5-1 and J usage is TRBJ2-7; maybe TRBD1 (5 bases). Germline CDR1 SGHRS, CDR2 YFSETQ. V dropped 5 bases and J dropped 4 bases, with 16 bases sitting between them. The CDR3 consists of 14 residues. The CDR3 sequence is CASSFVDSSYEQYF. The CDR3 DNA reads TGCGCCAGCAGTTTCGTCGACAGCTCTTACGAGCAGTACTTC.

The DNA of the CDR3 is TGTGCCAGCAGCTTAGGCGGCCTCCAAGAGACCCAGTACTTC. It yields the protein CASSLGGLQETQYF. The V and J genes are TRBV11-3 and TRBJ2-5, with no clear D. V lost 1 base and J 1 base, leaving 7 bases between the germline ends. The germline gives CDR1 SGHNT, CDR2 YENEEA. The CDR3 is made up of 14 amino acids.

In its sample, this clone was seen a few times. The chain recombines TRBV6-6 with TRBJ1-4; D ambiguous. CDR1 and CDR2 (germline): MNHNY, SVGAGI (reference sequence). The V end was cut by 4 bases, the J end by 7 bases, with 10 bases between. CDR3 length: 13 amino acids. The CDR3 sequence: CASSLDWIEKLFF. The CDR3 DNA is TGTGCCAGCAGTTTGGACTGGATTGAAAAACTGTTTTTT.